The 26 T cell receptor beta chains below come from one sample, sequenced in a study of shared clonotypes between healthy human individuals. The method was immunoSEQ multiplex PCR; TCRdb's version includes in-frame clones alone and lacks a portion of them. The profile shows a few million clones, around 90% of them singletons. The sample taken for sequencing was naive CD4+ T cells sorted from blood. The subset is: CD45RA+ positively selected. The source of these receptors is a man between 18 and 35 years old in good health.

The chain uses TRBV19 and TRBJ1-4; possibly TRBD1 for D (6 bases). Germline-derived CDR1 and CDR2 are LNHDA and SQIVND (reference sequence). The CDR3 has 13 amino acids. Trimming shortened V by 8 bases and J by 5 bases, and 12 bases separated the two germline ends. CDR3 amino acids: CASGAGGNEKLFF. The CDR3 DNA sequence: TGTGCCAGTGGGGCGGGGGGCAATGAAAAACTGTTTTTT.

About this clone: The same CDR3 arises from other DNA sequences in this sample as well. In DNA, the CDR3 is TGTGCCAGCAGCTTGCGGGGGCAGGAGACCCAGTACTTC. It specifies CASSLRGQETQYF. This chain links TRBV5-4 with TRBJ2-5; D possibly matches TRBD1 or TRBD2 (6 bases each). Trimming removed 1 base at V and 5 bases at J, with 9 bases between. In germline, CDR1 is SGHNT, CDR2 YYREEE (reference sequence). The CDR3 covers 13 residues.

This chain joins TRBV25-1 and TRBJ2-3; D unresolved. Trimming took 2 bases from V and 7 from J, leaving 10 bases between them. This CDR3 spans 13 amino acids. From germline, CDR1 is MGHDK and CDR2 SYGVNS. DNA of the CDR3: TGTGCCAGCAGTGAAGAATATATTAATACGCAGTATTTT. It codes for CASSEEYINTQYF.

The rearrangement links TRBV4-2 to TRBJ1-1, with TRBD1 as a possible D gene (5 bases). CDR1 and CDR2 (germline): LGHNA, YNFKEQ. The CDR3 is 14 residues long. The ends were cut back, 5 bases at V and 3 bases at J, with 13 bases in the middle. The CDR3 reads CASSWQGEDTEAFF. The CDR3 region has the DNA TGTGCCAGCAGCTGGCAGGGAGAGGACACTGAAGCTTTCTTT.

This rearrangement joins TRBV7-9 to TRBJ2-3; D is unclear. This CDR3 has 14 residues. The V gene lost 0 bases and the J gene lost 0 bases, with 4 bases spanning the gap. From germline, CDR1 is SEHNR and CDR2 FQNEAQ (reference sequence). The CDR3 DNA follows: TGTGCCAGCAGCTTAGCGCGGAGCACAGATACGCAGTATTTT. As protein: CASSLARSTDTQYF.

The chain links TRBV7-2 to TRBJ2-2; 8 bases agree with TRBD2. The CDR3 has 15 amino acids. The V and J ends lost 8 bases and 3 bases, in that order; junction bases with no gene match: 8. Germline loops: CDR1 SGHTA, CDR2 FQGNSA. For the CDR3, the DNA is TGTGCCAGCGGCGGACTAGCTTCTCACACCGGGGAGCTGTTTTTT. This gives the protein CASGGLASHTGELFF.

The chain has TRBV7-2 and TRBJ2-5; possibly TRBD2 for D (5 bases). CDR1 is SGHTA and CDR2 is FQGNSA in the germline V gene. V was trimmed by 5 bases and J by 2 bases, leaving 12 bases between them. The CDR3 covers 14 residues. CDR3: CASSQTGKQETQYF. DNA of the CDR3: TGTGCCAGCAGCCAAACGGGAAAGCAAGAGACCCAGTACTTC.

The chain couples TRBV7-3 to TRBJ2-7, with D possibly matching TRBD2 (6 bases). The germline V and J ends were trimmed by 5 bases and 6 bases, with 11 bases remaining between them. Germline values: CDR1 SGHTA, CDR2 FQGTGA. The length of the CDR3 is 12 residues. CDR3 sequence: CASSPGTFEQYF. DNA of the CDR3: TGTGCCAGCAGCCCTGGGACTTTCGAGCAGTACTTC.

V gene TRBV28 combines with J gene TRBJ1-4, with no clear D. The CDR3 has 12 amino acids. Germline lookup yields CDR1 MDHEN and CDR2 SYDVKM. Trimming left V 1 base short and J 8 bases short, with 5 bases between. The CDR3 sequence: CASSLFAEKLFF. The DNA of the CDR3 is TGTGCCAGCAGTTTATTTGCCGAAAAACTGTTTTTT.

This chain connects TRBV5-1 to TRBJ2-2; a weak D match, TRBD1 (5 bases). Germline loops: CDR1 SGHRS, CDR2 YFSETQ. V lost 0 bases, J lost 6 bases, and 9 bases lay in between. The CDR3 has 14 residues. The CDR3 region has the DNA TGCGCCAGCAGCTTGGCCGCAGGGTCCGGGGAGCTGTTTTTT. Its translation: CASSLAAGSGELFF.

Turning to this clone: This sample includes further DNA sequences coding for the same CDR3. V usage is TRBV5-6 and J usage is TRBJ1-5; D is unresolved. The CDR3 has 12 amino acids. The germline V and J ends were trimmed by 0 bases and 6 bases, with 4 bases remaining between them. Germline CDR1 reads SGHDT; CDR2 reads YYEEEE. In DNA form, the CDR3 reads TGTGCCAGCAGCTTGGTAGGTCAGCCCCAGCATTTT. Protein product: CASSLVGQPQHF.

The chain recombines TRBV28 with TRBJ2-7; D unclear. V gave up 2 bases and J gave up 3 bases, with 8 bases separating them. Germline CDR1 is MDHEN and CDR2 is SYDVKM. This CDR3 region has 13 residues. DNA for the CDR3: TGTGCCAGCAGTTTAAAGCTTTACTACGAGCAGTACTTC. The encoded protein is CASSLKLYYEQYF.

The V call is TRBV30, the J call TRBJ1-5; possible D gene TRBD1, 5 bases. CDR3 length: 14 amino acids. In germline, CDR1 is GTSNPN, CDR2 SVGIG (reference sequence). With 5 bases removed from V and 2 bases from J, the gap between germline ends came to 13 bases. The CDR3 protein is CAWAGQGGNQPQHF. As DNA, the CDR3 is TGTGCCTGGGCCGGTCAAGGGGGCAATCAGCCCCAGCATTTT.

This clone was picked up one time. V and J are TRBV6-5 and TRBJ2-7, with a possible D match to TRBD1 (5 bases). Trimming stripped 11 bases from V and 1 base from J, with 12 bases between. Germline CDR1 reads MNHEY; CDR2 reads SVGAGI. This CDR3 is built from 12 residues. CDR3 bases: TGTGCCTCCCAGGGCAGATCCTACGAGCAGTACTTC. Amino acids: CASQGRSYEQYF.

This clone was detected once. The gene calls are TRBV5-4 and TRBJ2-2, with unresolved D. Trimming removed 3 bases at V and 1 base at J, with 4 bases between. CDR3 length: 13 amino acids. CDR1 is SGHNT, CDR2 YYREEE, per germline (reference sequence). The CDR3 coding sequence is TGTGCCAGCAGCTCTCAGAACACCGGGGAGCTGTTTTTT. Its translation is CASSSQNTGELFF. Drawing the rest from reference TRBV5-4 and TRBJ2-2, the complete variable domain is ETGVTQSPTHLIKTRGQQVTLRCSSQSGHNTVSWYQQALGQGPQFIFQYYREEENGRGNFPPRFSGLQFPNYSSELNVNALELDDSALYLCASSSQNTGELFFGEGSRLTVL.

The chain carries TRBV7-3 and TRBJ2-1; 7 nucleotides match TRBD2. Germline V gene data show CDR1 as SGHTA and CDR2 as FQGTGA. The CDR3 is 15 residues long. The ends lost 5 bases at V and 7 bases at J; junction bases unmatched: 11. The CDR3 DNA follows: TGTGCCAGCAGCCTAAGCGGGGTGGCTACAAATGAGCAGTTCTTC. It is translated as CASSLSGVATNEQFF.

This clone has only one observation. The V call is TRBV30, the J call TRBJ1-2; 8 nucleotides align to TRBD1. CDR3 size: 13 residues. Germline V gives CDR1 GTSNPN, CDR2 SVGIG (reference sequence). J gave up 0 bases and V 4 bases, and 1 base lay outside the gene matches. CDR3 in amino acids: CAWTTGANYGYTF. The DNA of the CDR3 is TGTGCCTGGACGACAGGGGCTAACTATGGCTACACCTTC.

The chain has TRBV6-1 and TRBJ1-1, with D perhaps matching TRBD1 (5 bases). CDR1 is MNHNS and CDR2 is SASEGT in the germline V gene. The CDR3 has 14 amino acids. Deletions cut 8 bases from V and 0 bases from J, with 13 bases between. The CDR3 reads CASSRQSMNTEAFF. The CDR3 DNA reads TGTGCCAGCTCCCGACAGAGCATGAACACTGAAGCTTTCTTT.

The chain recombines TRBV5-1 with TRBJ2-1, with 7 positions matching TRBD2. The CDR3 length is 15 residues. V was pared by 0 bases and J by 5 bases, with 5 bases of the junction left unmatched. From germline, CDR1 is SGHRS and CDR2 YFSETQ. In nucleotides, the CDR3 is TGCGCCAGCAGCTTGGAGGGAGGGAAAAACAATGAGCAGTTCTTC. Encoded protein: CASSLEGGKNNEQFF.

This sequence joins TRBV4-3 and TRBJ2-7; 7 bases line up with TRBD2. The CDR3 contains 14 residues. Per the germline V gene, CDR1 is LGHNA and CDR2 is YSLEER. After removal of 4 bases from V and 0 bases from J, the junction contained 3 bases not matched to a gene. CDR3: CASSLGGSSYEQYF. The CDR3, as DNA: TGCGCCAGCAGCCTTGGCGGGAGCTCCTACGAGCAGTACTTC.

The rearrangement joins TRBV4-1 to TRBJ2-7; 7 positions match TRBD1. Trimming removed 3 bases from V and 6 bases from J; junction bases left unmatched: 11. Germline V lookup: CDR1 MGHRA, CDR2 YSYEKL. This CDR3 is 15 amino acids long. The CDR3 protein is CASSQGRDSFSEQYF. CDR3 nucleotides: TGCGCCAGCAGCCAGGGACGGGACAGCTTTAGCGAGCAGTACTTC.

V is TRBV27 and J is TRBJ2-1, with 10 bases that match TRBD2. CDR1 is MNHEY and CDR2 is SMNVEV in the germline V gene (reference sequence). J gave up 7 bases and V 1 base, and 7 bases lay outside the gene matches. CDR3 size: 16 residues. The CDR3 nucleotides read TGTGCCAGCAGTTTATTCGTTCCTAGCGGGAGAAATGAGCAGTTCTTC. Translating gives CASSLFVPSGRNEQFF.

The chain links TRBV5-6 to TRBJ2-7, with a tentative D call TRBD1 (7 bases). Germline V gene lookup returns CDR1 SGHDT and CDR2 YYEEEE. V was shortened by 6 bases and J by 2 bases, with 15 bases between the two germline ends. The CDR3 contains 14 residues. In DNA, the CDR3 is TGTGCCAGCACCTGGGGCAGGGGGGCCTACGAGCAGTACTTC. This translates into CASTWGRGAYEQYF. The variable domain in full, completed from reference TRBV5-6 and TRBJ2-7, reads DAGVTQSPTHLIKTRGQQVTLRCSPKSGHDTVSWYQQALGQGPQFIFQYYEEEERQRGNFPDRFSGHQFPNYSSELNVNALLLGDSALYLCASTWGRGAYEQYFGPGTRLTVT.

The chain couples TRBV19 to TRBJ2-6, with 9 positions matching TRBD1. The germline V gene encodes CDR1 LNHDA and CDR2 SQIVND (reference sequence). J was trimmed by 9 bases and V by 6 bases; bases with no gene match: 9. The CDR3 covers 15 residues. The CDR3, as DNA: TGTGCCAGTAGCACCAGGACAGGGGACGTCAACGTCCTGACTTTC. This sequence encodes CASSTRTGDVNVLTF.

V is TRBV25-1 and J is TRBJ2-3; 9 bases map to TRBD2. From germline, CDR1 is MGHDK and CDR2 SYGVNS. The V and J ends lost 2 bases and 10 bases, in that order; junction bases with no gene match: 4. The CDR3 runs to 13 residues. The CDR3 nucleotides read TGTGCCAGCAGTGAAGCGGGAGGGATTGCGCAGTATTTT. It yields the protein CASSEAGGIAQYF.

Details on this clone: Other DNA variants within this sample encode the same CDR3. The chain links TRBV2 to TRBJ2-2; D gene unclear. This CDR3 is 14 amino acids long. CDR1 and CDR2 from the germline V gene are SNHLY and FYNNEI. V lost 6 bases and J lost 2, with 10 bases in between. The CDR3 here is CASSPGRNTGELFF. The DNA for the CDR3 is TGTGCCAGCAGCCCGGGCCGTAACACCGGGGAGCTGTTTTTT.